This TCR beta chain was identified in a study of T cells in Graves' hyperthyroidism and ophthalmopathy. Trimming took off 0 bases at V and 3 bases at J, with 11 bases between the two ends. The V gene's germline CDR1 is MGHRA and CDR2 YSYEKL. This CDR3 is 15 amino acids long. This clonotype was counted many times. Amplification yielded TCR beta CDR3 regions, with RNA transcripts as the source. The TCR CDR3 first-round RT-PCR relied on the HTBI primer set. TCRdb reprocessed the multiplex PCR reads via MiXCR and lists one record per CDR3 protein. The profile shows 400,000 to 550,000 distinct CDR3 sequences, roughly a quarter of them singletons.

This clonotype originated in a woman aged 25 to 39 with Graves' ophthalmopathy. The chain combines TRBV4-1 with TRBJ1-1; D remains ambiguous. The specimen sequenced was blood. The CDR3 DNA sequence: TGCGCCAGCAGCCAAGAAGTGGCAGTATACACTGAAGCTTTCTTT. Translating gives CASSQEVAVYTEAFF.